A selection of T cell receptor beta chains follows, all from one sample in a study of T cells expressing NK-cell markers. Following a re-call of the 5' RACE reads, TCRdb has one entry per CDR3 protein and lacks DNA. This table holds a few hundred thousand distinct CDR3 sequences. Sequencing input: blood T cells: a sorted CD56 or NKG2C T cell subset, CD4+ or CD8+ T cells, or bulk PBMC T cells (not recorded which). Source of these receptors: a man aged 18-75 years in good health. The CDR3 runs from the conserved cysteine through the conserved F or W.

TRBV7-9	TRBJ2-5	14	CASSFWDRGETQYF
TRBV4-1	TRBJ2-1	11	CASSKEGEQFF
TRBV7-2	TRBJ2-5	16	CASSQGLAGPVATQYF
TRBV7-2	TRBJ1-3	14	CASSRTSAGNTIYF
TRBV30	TRBJ2-2	13	CAWMPDRALELFF
TRBV30	TRBJ1-1	14	CADSPVGENTEAFF
TRBV5-6	TRBJ2-7	14	CASSVSGGPWEQYF
TRBV18	TRBJ1-3	12	CASHEMGNTIYF
TRBV29-1	TRBJ2-7	14	CSVDNNAIPYEQYF
TRBV5-1	TRBJ1-4	15	CASSSGHRSNEKLFF
TRBV20-1	TRBJ2-2	15	CSATTRTGPTGELFF
TRBV2	TRBJ1-5	16	CASSDRQGSTNQPQHF
TRBV5-6	TRBJ2-5	14	CASSLLVIGETQYF
TRBV5-1	TRBJ2-3	15	CASSLSVVPTDTQYF
TRBV6-4	TRBJ2-2	16	CASSPTSSGGAGELFF
TRBV7-2	TRBJ2-7	15	CASSLVGGGYNEQYF
TRBV11-1	TRBJ2-2	15	CASTPRRVVTGELFF
TRBV25-1	TRBJ2-1	17	CASTRTSGASSYNEQFF
TRBV10-3	TRBJ2-7	17	CAISESKVASSGYEQYF
TRBV5-1	TRBJ1-6	15	CASSPGTGWNSPLHF
TRBV28	TRBJ2-1	15	CASSLPSGGQHEQFF
TRBV7-3	TRBJ2-2	13	CAVQRGRAGELFF
TRBV6-5	TRBJ2-7	12	CASSSDTYEQYF
TRBV5-6	TRBJ2-2	16	CASRWGTGTNTGELFF
TRBV7-3	TRBJ2-3	14	CASSQSPAPDTQYF
TRBV12-3/TRBV12-4	TRBJ1-5	13	CASQNRGNQPQHF
TRBV29-1	TRBJ2-7	13	CSASSGALYEQYF
TRBV5-1	TRBJ2-1	17	CASSLVAVSGGAGEQFF
TRBV9	TRBJ2-5	17	CASSFGTSGGPRETQYF
TRBV18	TRBJ1-2	14	CASRFGRSNYGYTF
TRBV12-5	TRBJ2-3	13	CASGLVQTDTQYF
TRBV25-1	TRBJ2-7	15	CASSQYSGASYEQYF
TRBV28	TRBJ2-5	16	CASSPLPASVGRTQYF